The 19 T cell receptor beta chains given below trace back to one sample, sequenced in a study of blood T cell repertoires in COVID-19 (dated by TCRdb to 2018 to 2020). The library was produced with the immunoSEQ multiplex PCR assay. TCRdb stores this immuneACCESS table with in-frame sequences only. Part of the clones is absent; in the studies checked, under half of the shortfall reflects unresolved V genes, and no reason is known for the rest. The sample table lists around 250,000 clones, roughly 80% of them with a count of one. Together, the top ten hold approximately 5% of the sample. Sequencing input: PBMCs or T cells enriched from blood (not recorded which). These receptors were collected from a middle-aged man who had been exposed to COVID-19.

This chain uses TRBV24-1 with TRBJ2-2, with TRBD2 matching 7 bases. With V trimmed by 2 bases and J by 1 base, 6 bases remained unmatched. The CDR3 length is 17 residues. Germline V CDR1 and CDR2: KGHDR, SFDVKD. The CDR3 DNA reads TGTGCCACCAGTGATTCCCAGCAGCGGGAGAACACCGGGGAGCTGTTTTTT. Its protein product is CATSDSQQRENTGELFF.

The genes are TRBV6-5 and TRBJ2-7, with D possibly matching TRBD2 (5 bases). Germline V CDR1 and CDR2: MNHEY, SVGAGI. The CDR3 consists of 12 residues. Trimming cost V 8 bases and J 2 bases, with 10 bases left between them. The CDR3 loop is CASATGTYEQYF. The DNA for the CDR3 is TGTGCCAGCGCGACGGGAACCTACGAGCAGTACTTC.

V gene TRBV2 combines with J gene TRBJ2-2; a possible D gene is TRBD2 (7 bases). The germline CDR1 and CDR2 sequences are SNHLY and FYNNEI. V lost 2 bases to trimming and J lost 5 bases, with 12 bases between them. CDR3 length: 15 residues. The CDR3 sequence: CASSERGAITGELFF. The CDR3 nucleotides read TGTGCCAGCAGTGAACGGGGGGCGATTACCGGGGAGCTGTTTTTT.

This clone was counted a single time. The chain uses TRBV7-9 and TRBJ1-2; D uncertain. Germline CDR1 SEHNR, CDR2 FQNEAQ (reference sequence). CDR3 length: 16 amino acids. Trimming shortened V by 3 bases and J by 3 bases, and 17 bases separated the two germline ends. As DNA, the CDR3 is TGTGCCAGCAGCTTGGAGCGCAGCCACCCGGACTATGGCTACACCTTC. Encoded protein: CASSLERSHPDYGYTF.

The rearrangement uses TRBV7-6 and TRBJ2-1, with D possibly TRBD2 on 5 matching bases. Looked up from germline, CDR1 is SGHVS and CDR2 is FNYEAQ. The CDR3 sequence is 13 residues long. V lost 4 bases and J 12 bases, leaving 16 bases between the germline ends. The CDR3 spells CASSSYETAGQFF. In DNA form, the CDR3 reads TGTGCCAGCAGCTCATACGAGACGGCGGGGCAGTTCTTC.

The V and J genes are TRBV27 and TRBJ1-5; 7 nucleotides match TRBD1. There are 14 residues in the CDR3. CDR1 is MNHEY, CDR2 SMNVEV, per germline (reference sequence). Losses at the gene ends were 6 bases for V and 6 bases for J; bases not matched to a gene: 8. Written as DNA, the CDR3 is TGTGCCAGCAGGCAGAACCAGGGGGGTCAGCCCCAGCATTTT. Protein sequence: CASRQNQGGQPQHF.

The chain employs TRBV11-2 and TRBJ1-1, with D perhaps TRBD1 (5 bases). Trimming cost V 0 bases and J 7 bases, with 9 bases left between them. Per germline, CDR1 SGHAT and CDR2 FQNNGV. CDR3 length: 13 residues. The CDR3 nucleotides read TGTGCCAGCAGCTTAGATGGGGCAAATGAAGCTTTCTTT. It is translated as CASSLDGANEAFF.

The V and J genes are TRBV5-8 and TRBJ2-7; D ambiguous. V lost 4 bases and J lost 3, with 2 bases in between. CDR3 length: 10 amino acids. From germline, CDR1 is SGHTS and CDR2 YDEGEE. In DNA, the CDR3 is TGTGCCAGCAGCCGCTACGAGCAGTACTTC. It specifies CASSRYEQYF.

This chain links TRBV19 with TRBJ2-1; TRBD2 matches 9 bases. Germline V lookup: CDR1 LNHDA, CDR2 SQIVND (reference sequence). V gave up 3 bases and J gave up 0 bases; unmatched junction bases: 9. The CDR3 is 18 residues long. The chain's CDR3 is CASSMSGAGGSSYNEQFF. The CDR3 DNA is TGTGCCAGTAGTATGTCCGGGGCGGGAGGGAGCTCCTACAATGAGCAGTTCTTC.

This clone was observed once. The chain is built from TRBV3-1 (or the pseudogene TRBV3-2) and TRBJ2-1, with TRBD2 matching over 9 bases. CDR3 length: 15 residues. In germline, CDR1 is LGHDT, CDR2 YNNKEL (reference sequence). The trim removed 2 bases at V and 4 bases at J, leaving 3 bases unmatched. In nucleotides, the CDR3 is TGTGCCAGCAGCCAACTAACTAGCGGGTACAATGAGCAGTTCTTC. This encodes CASSQLTSGYNEQFF.

This chain uses TRBV19 with TRBJ1-2, with no clear D. This CDR3 is built from 14 residues. Deletions cut 10 bases from V and 0 bases from J, with 15 bases between. Germline-derived CDR1 and CDR2 are LNHDA and SQIVND (reference sequence). The CDR3 nucleotides are TGTGCCACCTCGACTGAGTACTCTAACTATGGCTACACCTTC. It translates to CATSTEYSNYGYTF.

This chain connects TRBV29-1 to TRBJ2-7, with D hard to call. With 5 bases removed from V and 6 bases from J, the gap between germline ends came to 11 bases. CDR3 length: 11 residues. The germline V gene encodes CDR1 SQVTM and CDR2 ANQGSEA. The CDR3 sequence is CSVYSSGEQYF. The CDR3 nucleotides read TGCAGCGTTTATAGTTCGGGCGAGCAGTACTTC.

This chain connects TRBV27 to TRBJ2-3; 8 positions match TRBD2. With V trimmed by 5 bases and J by 2 bases, 12 bases remained unmatched. The CDR3 contains 17 residues. Germline lookup yields CDR1 MNHEY and CDR2 SMNVEV (reference sequence). The CDR3 spells CASSPSGLAGLTDTQYF. CDR3 DNA sequence: TGTGCCAGCAGTCCGTCCGGGCTAGCGGGCCTCACAGATACGCAGTATTTT.

The chain uses TRBV30 and TRBJ1-2; tentative D call: TRBD1 (5 bases). The germline V gene encodes CDR1 GTSNPN and CDR2 SVGIG (reference sequence). This CDR3 comprises 11 residues. V was pared by 7 bases and J by 6 bases, with 12 bases between. The CDR3 spells CASGLENGYTF. The CDR3 DNA reads as TGTGCCTCGGGACTGGAGAATGGCTACACCTTC.

This clone was picked up a small number of times. The chain combines TRBV19 with TRBJ1-4, with 7 bases fitting TRBD1. The germline CDR1 and CDR2 sequences are LNHDA and SQIVND (reference sequence). After removal of 4 bases from V and 12 bases from J, the junction contained 11 bases not matched to a gene. This CDR3 comprises 14 residues. In DNA, the CDR3 is TGTGCCAGTAGTACAGGGGGGAGTTCGGTAGAACTGTTTTTT. It translates to CASSTGGSSVELFF.

The chain combines TRBV30 with TRBJ2-7; 9 bases are a match to TRBD1. The V segment lost 0 bases and the J segment 4 bases; nucleotides outside the gene matches: 1. CDR3 length equals 13 residues. The V gene's germline CDR1 is GTSNPN and CDR2 SVGIG (reference sequence). CDR3 region: CAWSVGTGYEQYF. The CDR3, as DNA: TGTGCCTGGAGTGTTGGGACAGGGTACGAGCAGTACTTC.

The V gene is TRBV25-1, the J gene TRBJ1-2, with 7 bases identical to TRBD1. V lost 5 bases, J lost 8 bases, and 11 bases stayed unmatched. This CDR3 has 14 residues. Germline V gives CDR1 MGHDK, CDR2 SYGVNS. CDR3 nucleotides: TGTGCCAGCAGTTCACCCGGGACAGCCGGGGGCTACACCTTC. This gives the protein CASSSPGTAGGYTF.

This chain joins TRBV30 and TRBJ1-2; TRBD1 is a possible D gene (6 bases). V was pared by 6 bases and J by 0 bases, with 11 bases between. This CDR3 spans 13 amino acids. CDR1 is GTSNPN and CDR2 is SVGIG in the germline V gene (reference sequence). The DNA of the CDR3 is TGTGCCTGTCGGGACACAACTAACTATGGCTACACCTTC. It encodes CACRDTTNYGYTF.

The rearrangement joins TRBV3-1 (or the pseudogene TRBV3-2) to TRBJ2-2; D is undetermined. V dropped 2 bases and J dropped 2 bases, with 6 bases sitting between them. The CDR3 sequence is 14 residues long. The V gene's germline CDR1 is LGHDT and CDR2 YNNKEL (reference sequence). CDR3 loop: CASSQPVNTGELFF. DNA of the CDR3: TGTGCCAGCAGCCAACCTGTAAACACCGGGGAGCTGTTTTTT.